These T cell receptor beta chains were read from a single sample in a study of T-cell memory formation after mild COVID-19. TCRdb itself ran the 5' RACE reads through MiXCR, one entry per CDR3 protein. There are approximately 500,000 distinct CDR3 sequences in the sample; more than 20% occur only once, and about 12% lies in the top ten. The sequencing input was PBMCs or a T cell subset sorted from them (not recorded which). Receptors were obtained from an adult woman who had mild COVID-19 (a few samples of this study predate the infection). Cell type and time point are not known. CDR3s include the opening cysteine and the closing phenylalanine or tryptophan. The D gene is left open where the match is weak. Expanded clones are given a class, and other clones once, few, many or no size at all.

d_call,j_call,v_call,clone_size,cdr3_nt,cdr3_aa
.,TRBJ1-2,TRBV5-5,.,TGTGCCAGCCGCTCGGGTAGCAGTCAATATGGCTACACCTTC,CASRSGSSQYGYTF
.,TRBJ2-5,TRBV3-1,few,TGTGCCAGCAGCCCGACCGGGGGCCAGTTGGAGACCCAGTACTTC,CASSPTGGQLETQYF
.,TRBJ1-2,TRBV4-2,few,TGTGCCAGCAGCCAAGATTCAGGGAGCTATGGCTACACCTTC,CASSQDSGSYGYTF
TRBD2,TRBJ2-7,TRBV4-3,.,TGCGCCAGCAGCCGCGGACTAGGGACCGAAATCTCCTACGAGCAGTACTTC,CASSRGLGTEISYEQYF
.,TRBJ1-5,TRBV7-8,.,TGTGCCAGCAGCTTAACAGGGCGGAGCAATCAGCCCCAGCATTTT,CASSLTGRSNQPQHF
TRBD1,TRBJ2-2,TRBV5-1,.,TGCGCCAGCAGAACGGACAGGGACACCGGGGAGCTGTTTTTT,CASRTDRDTGELFF
.,TRBJ1-1,TRBV5-1,few,TGCGCCAGCAGCTTGCGGGCGGAGAACACTGAAGCTTTCTTT,CASSLRAENTEAFF
.,TRBJ1-1,TRBV3-1,.,TGTGCCAGCAGGCTCTACAGAGACTTCAACACTGAAGCTTTCTTT,CASRLYRDFNTEAFF
TRBD1,TRBJ2-7,TRBV18,few,TGTGCCAGCTCACCAGGACAGGCGACCATCTACGAGCAGTACTTC,CASSPGQATIYEQYF
.,TRBJ1-2,TRBV29-1,.,TGCAGCGTACAGGGTAATGGCTACACCTTC,CSVQGNGYTF
TRBD1,TRBJ2-5,TRBV24-1,.,TGTGCCACCAGAGGACAGGGGGAGACCCAGTACTTC,CATRGQGETQYF
.,TRBJ2-7,TRBV15,.,TGTGCCACCAGCAGAGAGGCAGGACCCTACGAGCAGTACTTC,CATSREAGPYEQYF
.,TRBJ2-2,TRBV12-3/TRBV12-4,.,TGTGCCAGCAACTTAGTCGGAGCGAACACCGGGGAGCTGTTTTTT,CASNLVGANTGELFF
.,TRBJ2-5,TRBV7-6,.,TGTGCCAGCAGCCCGCCCCAGGGTCAGGAGACCCAGTACTTC,CASSPPQGQETQYF
.,TRBJ1-5,TRBV10-3,.,TGTGCCATCAGGGCAACAGGGTTACATAAGCCCCAGCATTTT,CAIRATGLHKPQHF
.,TRBJ2-3,TRBV20-1,few,TGCAGTGCTAGTTGGGATACGCAGTATTTT,CSASWDTQYF
TRBD2,TRBJ2-2,TRBV7-3,.,TGTGCCAGCAGCTTAAGATGGGAGGGCAACGGCACCGGGGAGCTGTTTTTT,CASSLRWEGNGTGELFF
TRBD1,TRBJ2-1,TRBV2,.,TGTGCCAGCAGAAGGGACAGGGCTGTTGAGGAGCAGTTCTTC,CASRRDRAVEEQFF
.,TRBJ2-5,TRBV20-1,many,TGCAGTGCTGAGGAGCCGACAGCCCAAGAGACCCAGTACTTC,CSAEEPTAQETQYF
TRBD2,TRBJ2-5,TRBV20-1,many,TGCAGTGCTAGAGGAGCGGGAGAGAAGACCCAGTACTTC,CSARGAGEKTQYF
.,TRBJ1-4,TRBV6-6,.,TGTGCCAGCAGCCCCGAGGGGGGAAAACTGTTTTTT,CASSPEGGKLFF
.,TRBJ2-7,TRBV7-9,.,TGTGCCAGCAGCTTTCTTGTGCACGAGCAGTACTTC,CASSFLVHEQYF
.,TRBJ1-1,TRBV7-9,few,TGTGCCAGCAGCTCCCCTGGGGGGGCTCCCGAAGCTTTCTTT,CASSSPGGAPEAFF
.,TRBJ1-2,TRBV3-1,few,TGTGCCAGCAGCCAAGGACAGGACTTATTCCAGGGCTACACCTTC,CASSQGQDLFQGYTF
.,TRBJ2-3,TRBV27,few,TGTGCCAGCAGTTTTAGCTCGGCTAGCAGGGTTGGTACGCAGTATTTT,CASSFSSASRVGTQYF
TRBD1,TRBJ1-1,TRBV7-9,few,TGTGCCAGCAGCTTTCCCGGGACAGGGCCCACTGAAGCTTTCTTT,CASSFPGTGPTEAFF
TRBD1,TRBJ2-5,TRBV2,.,TGTGCCAGCATGGGACAGGGACGTTATGTAGAGACCCAGTACTTC,CASMGQGRYVETQYF
TRBD1,TRBJ1-1,TRBV4-1,few,TGCGCCAGCAGCCAAGATCAGGCCTTTGGGGACAGGATATTGAACACTGAAGCTTTCTTT,CASSQDQAFGDRILNTEAFF
.,TRBJ2-7,TRBV7-2,many,TGTGCCAGCACTCCGAGGGTTGTCCACGAGCAGTACTTC,CASTPRVVHEQYF
TRBD2,TRBJ2-5,TRBV13,.,TGTGCCAGCAGCGAACGGGGGGGCGTGGAGACCCAGTACTTC,CASSERGGVETQYF
.,TRBJ2-2,TRBV5-1,few,TGCGCCAGCATCCGCGGTCGGCAGGGTGTGCGGAACACCGGGGAGCTGTTTTTT,CASIRGRQGVRNTGELFF
.,TRBJ2-1,TRBV4-1,few,TGCGCCAGCAGCCAAGCTCAGTCGTATGAGCAGTTCTTC,CASSQAQSYEQFF
.,TRBJ2-4,TRBV5-1,few,TGCGCCAGCAGCCCAGAGGCGTACTTAGCCAAAAACATTCAGTACTTC,CASSPEAYLAKNIQYF
.,TRBJ2-3,TRBV11-2,.,TGTGCCAGCAGCTTAGATTCATTGACAGGCAAACTCACAGATACGCAGTATTTT,CASSLDSLTGKLTDTQYF
.,TRBJ1-6,TRBV7-6,few,TGTGCCAGCAGCTCTGGGTGGAATTCACCCCTCCACTTT,CASSSGWNSPLHF
TRBD2,TRBJ2-5,TRBV12-3/TRBV12-4,.,TGTGCCAGCACCTCGGGTAGCGGGGGGGTAGAGACCCAGTACTTC,CASTSGSGGVETQYF
TRBD2,TRBJ2-1,TRBV19,.,TGTGCCAGTAGTCGGTCGCGCGGGAGAGGCAATGAGCAGTTCTTC,CASSRSRGRGNEQFF
.,TRBJ1-5,TRBV20-1,few,TGCAGTGCTAGGTCCCAGGGAGGTGGGTACGGCAATCAGCCCCAGCATTTT,CSARSQGGGYGNQPQHF
TRBD1,TRBJ2-7,TRBV5-1,.,TGCGCCAGCAGCTCGCCCCGGGACAGGGTTTCCTACGAGCAGTACTTC,CASSSPRDRVSYEQYF
.,TRBJ2-6,TRBV6-2/TRBV6-3,few,TGTGCCAGCAGTTACTACGAGGCCAACGTCCTGACTTTC,CASSYYEANVLTF
.,TRBJ1-2,TRBV5-1,.,TGCGCCAGCAGCCCCAACTCGAGGGGGGACGGCTACACCTTC,CASSPNSRGDGYTF
TRBD2,TRBJ2-4,TRBV12-3/TRBV12-4,few,TGTGCCAGCAGTCCTCCGCCCGGACTAGCGGGAGGTGGTGGGGCCAAAAACATTCAGTACTTC,CASSPPPGLAGGGGAKNIQYF
.,TRBJ1-1,TRBV30,few,TGTGCCTGGAGTGCGGACGACACTGAAGCTTTCTTT,CAWSADDTEAFF
.,TRBJ2-1,TRBV7-9,.,TGTGCCAGCAGCTTGCCCGTTAGCGGCGATGAGCAGTTCTTC,CASSLPVSGDEQFF
.,TRBJ2-7,TRBV3-1,few,TGTGCCAGCAGCCACGGTTCTAGGGACTACGAGCAGTACTTC,CASSHGSRDYEQYF
.,TRBJ2-1,TRBV5-1,few,TGCGCCAGCAGCTTTGAGGGATACCCCGGGGATGAGCAGTTCTTC,CASSFEGYPGDEQFF
.,TRBJ2-3,TRBV7-9,many,TGTGCCAGCAGCTTAGCCGGAGCTATAACAGATACGCAGTATTTT,CASSLAGAITDTQYF
.,TRBJ2-3,TRBV20-1,.,TGCAGTGCTAGAGTAGGCGGTCGCACAGATACGCAGTATTTT,CSARVGGRTDTQYF
TRBD1,TRBJ2-2,TRBV30,.,TGTGCCTTCCGGGACAGCCCTCACACCGGGGAGCTGTTTTTT,CAFRDSPHTGELFF
.,TRBJ2-3,TRBV4-3,few,TGCGCCAGCAGCCGGAGGGTGCAGGGCAGCACAGATACGCAGTATTTT,CASSRRVQGSTDTQYF
.,TRBJ1-1,TRBV12-3/TRBV12-4,.,TGTGCCAGCAGCTCTACATGGGGCACTGAAGCTTTCTTT,CASSSTWGTEAFF
.,TRBJ2-7,TRBV3-1,.,TGTGCCAGCAGCCAAGTCGGGGACCGCTCCTACGAGCAGTACTTC,CASSQVGDRSYEQYF
TRBD1,TRBJ1-2,TRBV15,.,TGTGCCACCAGCTCCGTCGACAGGGATGGCTACACCTTC,CATSSVDRDGYTF
TRBD1,TRBJ2-6,TRBV19,.,TGTGCCAGTAGCCGCCTGTGGGACAGGGGAATGTCCGGGGCCAACGTCCTGACTTTC,CASSRLWDRGMSGANVLTF
.,TRBJ2-3,TRBV12-3/TRBV12-4,few,TGTGCCAGCAGACGGACTGCCGGCACGCAGTATTTT,CASRRTAGTQYF
TRBD1,TRBJ2-7,TRBV9,.,TGTGCCAGCAGCGTTGGGACGGGACAGGGGGGCGAGCAGTACTTC,CASSVGTGQGGEQYF